These T cell receptor beta chains were read from a single sample in a study of response to subunit inactivated influenza vaccine. One entry per CDR3 protein results from TCRdb running MiXCR on the RT-PCR reads. This sample has hundreds of thousands of distinct CDR3 sequences, with around a sixth found just once. This material consisted of PBMCs from blood, taken 11 to 12 days after vaccination. These receptors were obtained from a man aged 50-60 years who received an inactivated influenza vaccine. CDR3s include the opening cysteine and the closing phenylalanine or tryptophan. Each record gives: CDR3 DNA, CDR3 protein, clone size, D gene, V gene, J gene. D genes are given only for firm matches. The listing skips clone size in some rows; elsewhere it reads once, few, many or a size class.

cdr3_nt: TGTGCCAGCAGCCTACCCGGTCAGGAGGATACGCAGTATTTT; cdr3_aa: CASSLPGQEDTQYF; clone_size: NA; d_call: NA; v_call: TRBV7-9; j_call: TRBJ2-3
cdr3_nt: TGTGCCAGCAGCGGAGGGGCGGGGGCTTACAATGAGCAGTTCTTC; cdr3_aa: CASSGGAGAYNEQFF; clone_size: few; d_call: NA; v_call: TRBV7-9; j_call: TRBJ2-1
cdr3_nt: TGTGCCACCTCGGGGACAGGGAGGGGTGAGCAGTTCTTC; cdr3_aa: CATSGTGRGEQFF; clone_size: few; d_call: TRBD1; v_call: TRBV7-2; j_call: TRBJ2-1
cdr3_nt: TGTGCCAGCAGCTTAGCGGCGTTGGACTATGGCTACACCTTC; cdr3_aa: CASSLAALDYGYTF; clone_size: few; d_call: NA; v_call: TRBV7-8; j_call: TRBJ1-2
cdr3_nt: TGTGCCAGCAGCCAAGATATGGCAGCAAACACAGATACGCAGTATTTT; cdr3_aa: CASSQDMAANTDTQYF; clone_size: many; d_call: NA; v_call: TRBV14; j_call: TRBJ2-3
cdr3_nt: TGCAGCGTACAGGGGGCTGGGGCCAACGTCCTGACTTTC; cdr3_aa: CSVQGAGANVLTF; clone_size: few; d_call: TRBD1; v_call: TRBV29-1; j_call: TRBJ2-6
cdr3_nt: TGTGCCAGCATCCAAATCGGGGGGGTGGGAGTGGGCAATCAGCCCCAGCATTTT; cdr3_aa: CASIQIGGVGVGNQPQHF; clone_size: NA; d_call: NA; v_call: TRBV28; j_call: TRBJ1-5
cdr3_nt: TGTGCCAGCAGTTACACGGACAGAGCCCTCGGTGGCTACACCTTC; cdr3_aa: CASSYTDRALGGYTF; clone_size: NA; d_call: NA; v_call: TRBV6-5; j_call: TRBJ1-2
cdr3_nt: TGCAGTGCTAGAGATTATCTTAAAGGGCAGGCAACTAACTATGGCTACACCTTC; cdr3_aa: CSARDYLKGQATNYGYTF; clone_size: NA; d_call: NA; v_call: TRBV20-1; j_call: TRBJ1-2
cdr3_nt: TGTGCCACCAGTGACCCCCGGGACGGCGGGTTACAGCAGTTCTTC; cdr3_aa: CATSDPRDGGLQQFF; clone_size: few; d_call: NA; v_call: TRBV24-1; j_call: TRBJ2-1
cdr3_nt: TGTGCGATTGCGGCTAGCGGGACTTACAATGAGCAGTTCTTC; cdr3_aa: CAIAASGTYNEQFF; clone_size: few; d_call: TRBD2; v_call: TRBV30; j_call: TRBJ2-1
cdr3_nt: TGTGCCAGCAGTTCAACTTATGGCGGGATACCCTACGAGCAGTACTTC; cdr3_aa: CASSSTYGGIPYEQYF; clone_size: few; d_call: NA; v_call: TRBV28; j_call: TRBJ2-7
cdr3_nt: TGTGCCATCGGGCGGGAGAAAGCAGATACGCAGTATTTT; cdr3_aa: CAIGREKADTQYF; clone_size: NA; d_call: TRBD2; v_call: TRBV10-3; j_call: TRBJ2-3
cdr3_nt: TGTGCCAGCAGCTTAGGGCCAGGGGGCGGCTATGGCTACACCTTC; cdr3_aa: CASSLGPGGGYGYTF; clone_size: NA; d_call: TRBD1; v_call: TRBV7-9; j_call: TRBJ1-2
cdr3_nt: TGCGCCAGCAGCCTGACAGGGGCCGCCGATAATTCACCCCTCCACTTT; cdr3_aa: CASSLTGAADNSPLHF; clone_size: NA; d_call: TRBD1; v_call: TRBV5-1; j_call: TRBJ1-6
cdr3_nt: TGCAGTGCTGGGCCCGACTTTTTGGAGACCCAGTACTTC; cdr3_aa: CSAGPDFLETQYF; clone_size: NA; d_call: NA; v_call: TRBV20-1; j_call: TRBJ2-5
cdr3_nt: TGTGCCAGCAGCTCTAGGGGCAGGGGGCCCGAGCAGTACTTC; cdr3_aa: CASSSRGRGPEQYF; clone_size: few; d_call: TRBD1; v_call: TRBV7-4; j_call: TRBJ2-7
cdr3_nt: TGTGCCAGCAGCTTGCATCAGGGGTCCGGTGAGCAGTTCTTC; cdr3_aa: CASSLHQGSGEQFF; clone_size: NA; d_call: NA; v_call: TRBV7-2; j_call: TRBJ2-1
cdr3_nt: TGTGCCAGCAGCCCACAAAGAACTGCGCAGTATTTT; cdr3_aa: CASSPQRTAQYF; clone_size: NA; d_call: NA; v_call: TRBV5-8; j_call: TRBJ2-3
cdr3_nt: TGTGCCATCAGTATGACAGGTTTGAACACTGAAGCTTTCTTT; cdr3_aa: CAISMTGLNTEAFF; clone_size: few; d_call: NA; v_call: TRBV10-3; j_call: TRBJ1-1
cdr3_nt: TGTGCCTGGAGTATCGGGACAGCCAGAACTGAAGCTTTCTTT; cdr3_aa: CAWSIGTARTEAFF; clone_size: NA; d_call: TRBD1; v_call: TRBV30; j_call: TRBJ1-1
cdr3_nt: TGCAGTGCACCGACAGCTGCCAAAAACATTCAGTACTTC; cdr3_aa: CSAPTAAKNIQYF; clone_size: many; d_call: NA; v_call: TRBV20-1; j_call: TRBJ2-4
cdr3_nt: TGTGCCAGCAGCGGAGGGACAGGGATAATGGGATCCTACGAGCAGTGCTTC; cdr3_aa: CASSGGTGIMGSYEQCF; clone_size: NA; d_call: TRBD1; v_call: TRBV2; j_call: TRBJ2-7
cdr3_nt: TGTGCCAGCTCACCAAGACAACCGCTCTCCTACGAGCAGTACTTC; cdr3_aa: CASSPRQPLSYEQYF; clone_size: NA; d_call: NA; v_call: TRBV18; j_call: TRBJ2-7
cdr3_nt: TGCGCCAGCAGCCTAGAGGGAGGGGACTCCTACGAGCAGTACTTC; cdr3_aa: CASSLEGGDSYEQYF; clone_size: NA; d_call: TRBD2; v_call: TRBV4-3; j_call: TRBJ2-7
cdr3_nt: TGTGCCAGCAGCTCGGACAGGGTTGCTCTAGCCAAAAACATTCAGTACTTC; cdr3_aa: CASSSDRVALAKNIQYF; clone_size: few; d_call: TRBD1; v_call: TRBV7-8; j_call: TRBJ2-4
cdr3_nt: TGTGCCTCCCGGCTGGACAGGGAAAACACTGAAGCTTTCTTT; cdr3_aa: CASRLDRENTEAFF; clone_size: few; d_call: TRBD1; v_call: TRBV10-3; j_call: TRBJ1-1
cdr3_nt: TGCAGTGCTAGAGAAGGGAGTCGTGGCAATCAGCCCCAGCATTTT; cdr3_aa: CSAREGSRGNQPQHF; clone_size: many; d_call: NA; v_call: TRBV20-1; j_call: TRBJ1-5
cdr3_nt: TGTGCCACCAGTCCAGGGAGTTGGGGGTCGATTCGTGAAAAACTGTTTTTT; cdr3_aa: CATSPGSWGSIREKLFF; clone_size: NA; d_call: NA; v_call: TRBV15; j_call: TRBJ1-4
cdr3_nt: TGTGCCAGCAGATTTAGGCCCGACGGGAGCACAGATACGCAGTATTTT; cdr3_aa: CASRFRPDGSTDTQYF; clone_size: few; d_call: NA; v_call: TRBV6-2/TRBV6-3; j_call: TRBJ2-3
cdr3_nt: TGTGCCAGCAGCGGCGGACAGGGTTGGGCCTACGAGCAGTACTTC; cdr3_aa: CASSGGQGWAYEQYF; clone_size: NA; d_call: TRBD1; v_call: TRBV5-6; j_call: TRBJ2-7
cdr3_nt: TGTGCCAGCAGCTCAGACGCAGGGGGCGCCTCGGGTTACGAGCAGTACTTC; cdr3_aa: CASSSDAGGASGYEQYF; clone_size: NA; d_call: TRBD1; v_call: TRBV9; j_call: TRBJ2-7
cdr3_nt: TGTGCCAGCAGCGCTCTCGCGGGGGGCGCGAAGTATTCACCCCTCCACTTT; cdr3_aa: CASSALAGGAKYSPLHF; clone_size: NA; d_call: NA; v_call: TRBV9; j_call: TRBJ1-6